This T cell receptor (beta chain) emerged from a study of OX40 agonist ivuxolimab in advanced cancers. Study background: In three patients, partial responses were observed, one with hepatocellular carcinoma and two with cutaneous melanoma.

Trimming at V came to 5 bases and at J to 2 bases, leaving 8 bases not matched to a gene. Germline V lookup: CDR1 SEHNR, CDR2 FQNEAQ (reference sequence). This CDR3 contains 16 residues. Study findings and constraints: The authors also found low normalized T-cell clonal expansion in some nonresponders. Averaged across samples, CD8+ T cells carried more expanded clones than CD4+ did. People who partly responded at 0.1-3.0 mg/kg had some of the least clonal expansion seen.

Profiled with immunoSEQ multiplex PCR; TCRdb holds only in-frame clones, not every one. This sample yields around 79,000 clones, of which roughly 85% are seen a single time; roughly 0.66% belongs to the top ten. There are a few counts of this clone. Its antigen is not known. The sample here was CD4+ or CD8+ T cells sorted from blood, taken in a trial of the OX40 agonist ivuxolimab. The chain links TRBV7-9 to TRBJ2-3; 9 bases are shared with TRBD2. This sequence originates from an adult with an advanced solid tumor such as melanoma, head and neck, liver or kidney cancer. The CDR3 sequence: CASSRRAGGLTDTQYF. For the CDR3, the DNA is TGTGCCAGCAGCCGGAGAGCGGGGGGACTCACAGATACGCAGTATTTT.